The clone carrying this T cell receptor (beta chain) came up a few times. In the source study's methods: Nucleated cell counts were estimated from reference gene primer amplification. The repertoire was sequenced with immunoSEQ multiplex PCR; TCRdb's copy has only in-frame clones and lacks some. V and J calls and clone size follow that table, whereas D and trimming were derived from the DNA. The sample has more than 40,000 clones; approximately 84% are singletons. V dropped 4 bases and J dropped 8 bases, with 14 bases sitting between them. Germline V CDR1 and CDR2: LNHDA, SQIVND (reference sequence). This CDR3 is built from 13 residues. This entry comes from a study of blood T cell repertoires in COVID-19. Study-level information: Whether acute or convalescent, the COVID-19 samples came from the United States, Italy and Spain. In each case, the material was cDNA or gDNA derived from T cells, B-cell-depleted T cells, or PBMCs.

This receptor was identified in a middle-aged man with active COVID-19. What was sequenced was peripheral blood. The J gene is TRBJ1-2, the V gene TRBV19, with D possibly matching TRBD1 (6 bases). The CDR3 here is CASSNEQGGGYTF. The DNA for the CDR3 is TGTGCCAGTAGTAACGAACAGGGCGGCGGCTACACCTTC. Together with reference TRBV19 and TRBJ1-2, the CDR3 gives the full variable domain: DGGITQSPKYLFRKEGQNVTLSCEQNLNHDAMYWYRQDPGQGLRLIYYSQIVNDFQKGDIAEGYSVSREKKESFPLTVTSAQKNPTAFYLCASSNEQGGGYTFGSGTRLTVV.